This T cell receptor beta chain was documented in a study of CD8+ T cells in alopecia areata. Study-level information: Patients received oral tofacitinib, 5 to 10 mg twice daily, for moderate-to-severe alopecia areata. Findings and caveats of the study: Normal skin contains resident alphabeta T cells, and these are also sequenced in scalp samples. Affected lesional scalp, above all in alopecia totalis/universalis, was more clonal than normal scalp.

It was cDNA, reverse transcribed from extracted RNA, that served as the sequencing template. Assay: immunoSEQ multiplex PCR; the TCRdb copy retains only in-frame clones and omits some. Of 150,000 to 200,000 clones in the sample, about 63% were seen once. This clone was recorded a few times. The antigen is not known. V was trimmed by 2 bases and J by 6 bases, leaving 15 bases between them. The CDR3 sequence is 15 residues long. Germline V CDR1 and CDR2: MNHNS, SASEGT. Peripheral blood and lesional scalp punch biopsies came from alopecia areata patients. The sequencing here drew on CD4+ T cells sorted from blood, taken at week 0. The receptor was isolated from a human donor with alopecia areata. The chain carries TRBV6-1 and TRBJ2-3; perhaps D is TRBD1 or TRBD2 (6 bases each). The CDR3 bases are TGTGCCAGCAGTGAAATCGGGGGCCGTGGCGATACGCAGTATTTT. Amino acid sequence: CASSEIGGRGDTQYF.